This T cell receptor (beta chain) appears in the sequencing data of a study of PD-1 blockade in classical Hodgkin lymphoma. Across the whole study: Each patient was given nivolumab 3 mg/kg through a vein every 2 weeks.

This CDR3 is built from 16 residues. Trimming shortened V by 3 bases and J by 6 bases, and 20 bases separated the two germline ends. Germline CDR1 LNHDA, CDR2 SQIVND (reference sequence). Each patient relapsed following autologous stem cell transplantation, and prior brentuximab vedotin exposure differed. Note on this clone: Its antigen is as yet unknown.

The study, taken as a whole, reports: Reports described newly diagnosed patients as having lower baseline TCR diversity than healthy donors. Anyone who began nivolumab under 1 year after ASCT was excluded.

The method was immunoSEQ multiplex PCR; TCRdb's version includes in-frame clones alone and lacks a portion of them. The sample shows some 50,000 clones, around 72% of them seen only once. The chain has TRBV19 and TRBJ1-2; TRBD1 is a possible D gene (5 bases). This clonotype was obtained from a human donor with classical Hodgkin lymphoma. Sequencing was performed on peripheral blood mononuclear cells (PBMCs), taken at baseline. DNA for the CDR3: TGTGCCAGTAGTATCCAGCCGGGGGGGGATGGAAATGGCTACACCTTC. This gives the protein CASSIQPGGDGNGYTF.